Listed below are T cell receptor beta chains from one sample, sequenced in a study of cytomegalovirus exposure and HLA in healthy donors. TCRdb's copy holds only in-frame clones and misses some; the assay was immunoSEQ multiplex PCR. The sample has 160,000 or so clones, over 70% seen once. Sequencing was carried out using PBMCs. These receptors came from a woman aged 40-49 years in good health and CMV-seropositive. Each CDR3 is given with its conserved first and last residue. The D gene is left open where the match is weak.

J | D | V | CDR3
TRBJ2-1 | NA | TRBV18 | CASSPAPGVVSNEQFF
TRBJ1-3 | TRBD1 | TRBV13 | CASSWRGGNTIYF
TRBJ1-1 | TRBD1 | TRBV7-9 | CASSLRGTGGTEAFF
TRBJ2-3 | TRBD1 | TRBV10-3 | CAIGWTGSADTQYF
TRBJ1-3 | NA | TRBV9 | CASAQGPGNTIYF
TRBJ2-5 | NA | TRBV7-2 | CASSFGASGTQYF
TRBJ1-1 | NA | TRBV7-9 | CASSTSGNFITEAFF
TRBJ2-3 | TRBD2 | TRBV6-4 | CASSASGGGSDTQYF
TRBJ2-1 | NA | TRBV4-2 | CASSFQTIQGTYNEQFF
TRBJ2-2 | NA | TRBV6-5 | CASSYSTAPGELFF
TRBJ1-6 | NA | TRBV28 | CASTQQGSYNSPLHF
TRBJ2-6 | NA | TRBV5-1 | CASSLGQALSSGANVLTF
TRBJ1-6 | TRBD1 | TRBV27 | CASASGTGKAPLHF
TRBJ1-2 | NA | TRBV30 | CAWRQESVGGYTF
TRBJ2-3 | NA | TRBV4-1 | CASSQNRARGQQYF
TRBJ1-1 | NA | TRBV28 | CASAPGRYTEAFF
TRBJ1-1 | NA | TRBV18 | CASSPQQGSPKAFF
TRBJ1-1 | NA | TRBV20-1 | CSASAGTEAFF
TRBJ1-5 | NA | TRBV19 | CASMAEGNQPQHF
TRBJ2-5 | TRBD2 | TRBV15 | CATSREAGVQETQYF
TRBJ2-4 | NA | TRBV28 | CASSLEITAMGAKNSQYF
TRBJ1-1 | TRBD1 | TRBV7-2 | CASSLDRVSTEAFF
TRBJ2-1 | NA | TRBV13 | CASSLAADLGEQFF
TRBJ1-2 | NA | TRBV19 | CATTVNRDSYGYTF
TRBJ1-4 | TRBD1 | TRBV7-9 | CASSPGQGGEKLFF
TRBJ1-6 | NA | TRBV13 | CASSYTPPGVKSSYNSPLHF
TRBJ2-7 | NA | TRBV7-8 | CASSLAGTTKGGYEQYF
TRBJ2-1 | TRBD1 | TRBV2 | CASSEFFQGAFEQFF
TRBJ1-2 | NA | TRBV19 | CASSSDRWSGVYGYTF
TRBJ1-1 | NA | TRBV30 | CAWRTRRVTEAFF
TRBJ2-7 | NA | TRBV7-2 | CASSLVTGSSYEQYF